Listed here are 5 T cell receptor beta chains from one sample, sequenced in a study of T cells in Graves' hyperthyroidism and ophthalmopathy. Amplified TCR beta CDR3 regions came from RNA transcripts. Carried out on the TCR CDR3, a first-round RT-PCR used the HTBI primer set. From the multiplex PCR reads, TCRdb called clonotypes with MiXCR, one entry per CDR3 protein. The sample lists about 480,000 distinct CDR3 sequences; 22% were seen once. Sequenced input: blood. Receptors were obtained from a woman in her 70s with Graves' ophthalmopathy.

The V gene is TRBV7-4, the J gene TRBJ1-4; D gene ambiguous. Germline CDR1 is SGHVT and CDR2 is SQSDAQ. Trimming pared 4 bases from V and 7 bases from J, leaving 16 bases between. There are 15 residues in the CDR3. This CDR3 is CASSYIRWAAEKLFF. In nucleotides, the CDR3 is TGTGCCAGCAGCTACATCAGGTGGGCGGCTGAAAAACTGTTTTTT.

This chain uses TRBV20-1 with TRBJ1-2, with 7 bases aligning to TRBD1. Germline trimming cut 5 bases from V and 5 bases from J; bases unmatched to any gene: 5. CDR3 length equals 12 residues. Germline V gene data show CDR1 as DFQATT and CDR2 as SNEGSKA (reference sequence). The CDR3 DNA reads TGCAGTGCTCCGGGACAGCGGTATGGCTACACCTTC. This translates into CSAPGQRYGYTF.

The J gene is TRBJ2-2, the V gene TRBV7-6; D remains ambiguous. Trimming took off 3 bases at V and 6 bases at J, with 5 bases between the two ends. There are 12 residues in the CDR3. From germline, CDR1 is SGHVS and CDR2 FNYEAQ. CDR3 protein: CASSFGAGELFF. The CDR3 DNA sequence: TGTGCCAGCAGCTTTGGGGCCGGGGAGCTGTTTTTT.

The chain has TRBV7-3 and TRBJ2-1; TRBD2 agrees at 7 bases. The germline gives CDR1 SGHTA, CDR2 FQGTGA. V was clipped by 1 base and J by 7 bases; unmatched bases: 10. The CDR3 has 16 residues. As DNA, the CDR3 is TGTGCCAGCAGCTTAAGGGCGGGAGTGGGTGGGAATGAGCAGTTCTTC. This gives the protein CASSLRAGVGGNEQFF.

This clonotype has a count of ten or more. The chain employs TRBV4-2 and TRBJ2-7; D is uncertain. With 1 base removed from V and 1 base from J, the gap between germline ends came to 11 bases. This CDR3 region has 15 residues. Germline V gene sequence: CDR1 LGHNA, CDR2 YNFKEQ. The CDR3: CASSQGGSGSYEQYF. CDR3 nucleotides: TGTGCCAGCAGCCAAGGGGGTAGTGGTTCCTACGAGCAGTACTTC.